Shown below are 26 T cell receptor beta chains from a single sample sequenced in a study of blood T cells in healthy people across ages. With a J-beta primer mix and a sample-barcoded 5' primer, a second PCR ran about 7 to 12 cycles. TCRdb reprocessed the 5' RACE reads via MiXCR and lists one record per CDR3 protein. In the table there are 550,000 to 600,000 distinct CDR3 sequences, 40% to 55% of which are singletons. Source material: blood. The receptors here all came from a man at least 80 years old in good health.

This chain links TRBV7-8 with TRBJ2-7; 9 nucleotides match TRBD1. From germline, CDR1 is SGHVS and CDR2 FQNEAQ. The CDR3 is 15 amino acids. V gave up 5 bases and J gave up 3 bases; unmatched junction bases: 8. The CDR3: CASSRRDREDYEQYF. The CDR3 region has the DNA TGTGCCAGCAGCCGGCGGGACAGGGAGGACTACGAGCAGTACTTC.

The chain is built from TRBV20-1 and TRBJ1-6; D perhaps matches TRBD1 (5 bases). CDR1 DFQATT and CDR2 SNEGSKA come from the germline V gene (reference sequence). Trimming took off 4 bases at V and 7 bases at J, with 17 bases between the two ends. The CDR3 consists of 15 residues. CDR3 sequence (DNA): TGCAGTGCTACAGGCCTGGGACCAAAGAATTCACCCCTCCACTTT. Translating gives CSATGLGPKNSPLHF.

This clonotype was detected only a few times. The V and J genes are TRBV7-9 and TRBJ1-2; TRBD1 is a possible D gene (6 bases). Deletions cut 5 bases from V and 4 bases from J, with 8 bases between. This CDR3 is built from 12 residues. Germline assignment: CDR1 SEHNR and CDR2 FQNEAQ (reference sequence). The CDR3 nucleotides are TGTGCCAGCAGCAAGGGGGGCTATGGCTACACCTTC. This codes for CASSKGGYGYTF.

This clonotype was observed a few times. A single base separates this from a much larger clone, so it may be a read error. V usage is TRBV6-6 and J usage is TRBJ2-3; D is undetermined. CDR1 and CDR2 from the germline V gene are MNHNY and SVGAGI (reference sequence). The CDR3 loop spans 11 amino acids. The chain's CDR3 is CAGSPTDTQYF. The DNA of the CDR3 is TGTGCCGGCAGTCCAACAGATACGCAGTATTTT.

In nucleotides, the CDR3 is TGTGCCAGCAGCACAGCAGGGGTCCGCTCTGGAAACACCATATATTTT. The encoded protein is CASSTAGVRSGNTIYF. This rearrangement joins TRBV7-2 to TRBJ1-3; D might be TRBD1 (6 bases). Germline V gives CDR1 SGHTA, CDR2 FQGNSA. This CDR3 contains 16 residues. Deletions cut 5 bases from V and 0 bases from J, with 14 bases between.

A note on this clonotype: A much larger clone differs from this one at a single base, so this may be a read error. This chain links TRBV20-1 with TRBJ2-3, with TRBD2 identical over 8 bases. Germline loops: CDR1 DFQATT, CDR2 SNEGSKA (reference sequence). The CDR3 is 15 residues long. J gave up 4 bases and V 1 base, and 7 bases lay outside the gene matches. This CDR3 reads CSARAERELPDTQYF. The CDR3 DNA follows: TGCAGTGCTAGAGCTGAGCGGGAGTTGCCAGATACGCAGTATTTT.

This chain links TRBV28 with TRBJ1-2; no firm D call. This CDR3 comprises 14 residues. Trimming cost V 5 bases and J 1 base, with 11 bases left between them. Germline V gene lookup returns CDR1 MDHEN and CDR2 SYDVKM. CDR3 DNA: TGTGCCAGCAGTACTCCCGGACGTAACTATGGCTACACCTTC. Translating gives CASSTPGRNYGYTF.

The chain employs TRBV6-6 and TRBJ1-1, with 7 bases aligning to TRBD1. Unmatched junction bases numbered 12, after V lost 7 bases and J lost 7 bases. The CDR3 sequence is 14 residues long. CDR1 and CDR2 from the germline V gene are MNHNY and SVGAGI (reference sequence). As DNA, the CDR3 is TGTGCCAGCACCTACGGCGGGACAGTGGGTGAAGCTTTCTTT. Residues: CASTYGGTVGEAFF.

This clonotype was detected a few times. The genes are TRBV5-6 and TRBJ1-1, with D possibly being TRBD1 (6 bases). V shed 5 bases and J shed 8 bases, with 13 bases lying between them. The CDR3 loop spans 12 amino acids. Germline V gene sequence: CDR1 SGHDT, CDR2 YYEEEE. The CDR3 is CASRGGSREAFF. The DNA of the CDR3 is TGTGCCAGCAGAGGGGGGTCAAGAGAAGCTTTCTTT. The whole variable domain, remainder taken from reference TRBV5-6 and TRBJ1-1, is DAGVTQSPTHLIKTRGQQVTLRCSPKSGHDTVSWYQQALGQGPQFIFQYYEEEERQRGNFPDRFSGHQFPNYSSELNVNALLLGDSALYLCASRGGSREAFFGQGTRLTVV.

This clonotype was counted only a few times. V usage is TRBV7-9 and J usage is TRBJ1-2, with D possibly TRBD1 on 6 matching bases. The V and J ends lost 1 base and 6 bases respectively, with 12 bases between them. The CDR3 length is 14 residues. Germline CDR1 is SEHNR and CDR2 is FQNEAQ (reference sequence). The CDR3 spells CASSLGVRGDGYTF. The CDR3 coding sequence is TGTGCCAGCAGCTTAGGGGTCAGGGGAGATGGCTACACCTTC.

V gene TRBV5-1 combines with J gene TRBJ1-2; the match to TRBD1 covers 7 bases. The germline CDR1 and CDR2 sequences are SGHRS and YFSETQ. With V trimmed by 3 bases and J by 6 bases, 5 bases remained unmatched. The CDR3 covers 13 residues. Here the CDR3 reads CASSYGTEDGYTF. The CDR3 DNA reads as TGCGCCAGCAGCTACGGGACAGAGGATGGCTACACCTTC.

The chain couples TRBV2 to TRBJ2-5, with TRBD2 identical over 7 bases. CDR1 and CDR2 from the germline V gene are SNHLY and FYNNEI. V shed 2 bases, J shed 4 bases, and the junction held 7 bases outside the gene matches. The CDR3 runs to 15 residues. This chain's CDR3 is CASSESGVPGETQYF. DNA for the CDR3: TGTGCCAGCAGTGAAAGCGGGGTACCGGGAGAGACCCAGTACTTC.

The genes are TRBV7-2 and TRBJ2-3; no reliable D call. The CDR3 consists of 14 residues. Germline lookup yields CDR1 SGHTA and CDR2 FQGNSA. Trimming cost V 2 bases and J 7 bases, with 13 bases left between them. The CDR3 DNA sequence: TGTGCCAGCAGCTTAAACCAGTATGCGAATACGCAGTATTTT. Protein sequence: CASSLNQYANTQYF.

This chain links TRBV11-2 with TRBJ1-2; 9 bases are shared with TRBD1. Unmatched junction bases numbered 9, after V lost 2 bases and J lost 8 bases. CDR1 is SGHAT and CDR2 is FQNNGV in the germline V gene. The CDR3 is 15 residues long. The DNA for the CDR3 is TGTGCCAGCAGCTTATTCGCGAGGACAGGGGCAGGCTACACCTTC. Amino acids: CASSLFARTGAGYTF.

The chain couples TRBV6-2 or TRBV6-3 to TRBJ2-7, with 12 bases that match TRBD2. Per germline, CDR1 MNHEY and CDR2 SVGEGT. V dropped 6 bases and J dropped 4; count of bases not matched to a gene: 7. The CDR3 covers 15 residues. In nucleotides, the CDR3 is TGTGCCAGCAGACCACTAGCGGGAGGTCTATACGAGCAGTACTTC. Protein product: CASRPLAGGLYEQYF.

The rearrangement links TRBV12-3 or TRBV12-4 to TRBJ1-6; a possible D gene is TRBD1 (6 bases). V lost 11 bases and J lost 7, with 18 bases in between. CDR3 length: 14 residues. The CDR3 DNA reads TGTGCCGTCAGTTTAGGGGGGCGGAATTCACCCCTCCACTTT. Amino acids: CAVSLGGRNSPLHF.

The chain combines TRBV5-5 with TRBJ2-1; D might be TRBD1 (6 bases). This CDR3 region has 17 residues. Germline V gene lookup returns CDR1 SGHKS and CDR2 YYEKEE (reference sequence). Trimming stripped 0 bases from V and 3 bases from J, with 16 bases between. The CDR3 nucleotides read TGTGCCAGCAGCTTGGCCCCGGGACAAGCTAGCTACAATGAGCAGTTCTTC. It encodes CASSLAPGQASYNEQFF.

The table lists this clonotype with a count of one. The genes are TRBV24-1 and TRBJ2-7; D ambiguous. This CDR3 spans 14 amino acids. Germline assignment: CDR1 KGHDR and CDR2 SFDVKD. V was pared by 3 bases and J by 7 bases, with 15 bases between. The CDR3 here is CATSDVPLGNEQYF. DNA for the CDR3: TGTGCCACCAGTGATGTTCCCCTAGGCAATGAGCAGTACTTC.

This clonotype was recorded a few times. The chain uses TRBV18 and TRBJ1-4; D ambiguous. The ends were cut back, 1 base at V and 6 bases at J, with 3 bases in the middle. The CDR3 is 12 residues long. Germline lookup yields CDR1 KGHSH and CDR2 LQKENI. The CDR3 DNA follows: TGTGCCAGCTCACCACGGGATGAAAAACTGTTTTTT. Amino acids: CASSPRDEKLFF.

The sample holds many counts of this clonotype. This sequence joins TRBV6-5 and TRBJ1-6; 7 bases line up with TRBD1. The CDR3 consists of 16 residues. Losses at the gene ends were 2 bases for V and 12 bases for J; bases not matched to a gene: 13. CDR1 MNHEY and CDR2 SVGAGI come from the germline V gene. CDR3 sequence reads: CASSYPGTAVRVPLHF. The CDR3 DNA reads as TGTGCCAGCAGTTACCCCGGGACAGCGGTTCGAGTACCCCTCCACTTT.

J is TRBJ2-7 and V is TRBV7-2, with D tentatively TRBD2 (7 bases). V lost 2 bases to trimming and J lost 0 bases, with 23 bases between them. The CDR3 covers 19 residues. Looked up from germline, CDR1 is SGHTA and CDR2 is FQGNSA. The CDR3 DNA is TGTGCCAGCAGCTTAAACTTCGGGGCCGCGGGGGCCGGCTCCTACGAGCAGTACTTC. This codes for CASSLNFGAAGAGSYEQYF. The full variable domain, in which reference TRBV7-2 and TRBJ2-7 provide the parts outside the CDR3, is GAGVSQSPSNKVTEKGKDVELRCDPISGHTALYWYRQSLGQGLEFLIYFQGNSAPDKSGLPSDRFSAERTGGSVSTLTIQRTQQEDSAVYLCASSLNFGAAGAGSYEQYFGPGTRLTVT.

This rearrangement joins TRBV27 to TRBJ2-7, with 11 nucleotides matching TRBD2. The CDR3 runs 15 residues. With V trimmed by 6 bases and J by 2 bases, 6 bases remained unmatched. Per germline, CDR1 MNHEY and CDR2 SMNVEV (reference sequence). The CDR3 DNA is TGTGCCAGCAGCCTGGGACTAGCGGCACCCTACGAGCAGTACTTC. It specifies CASSLGLAAPYEQYF.

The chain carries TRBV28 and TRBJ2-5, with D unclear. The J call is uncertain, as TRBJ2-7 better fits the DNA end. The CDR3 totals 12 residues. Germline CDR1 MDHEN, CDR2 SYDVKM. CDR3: CASRIAPGEQYF. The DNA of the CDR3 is TGTGCCAGCAGAATAGCCCCCGGCGAGCAGTACTTC.

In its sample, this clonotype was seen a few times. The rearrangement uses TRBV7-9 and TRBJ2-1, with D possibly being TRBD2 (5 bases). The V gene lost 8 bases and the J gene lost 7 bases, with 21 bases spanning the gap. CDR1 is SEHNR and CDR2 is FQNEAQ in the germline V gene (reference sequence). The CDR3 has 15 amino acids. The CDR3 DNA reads TGTGCCAGCCTAAGAGGTTCGAACAGCGGAAATGAGCAGTTCTTC. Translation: CASLRGSNSGNEQFF.

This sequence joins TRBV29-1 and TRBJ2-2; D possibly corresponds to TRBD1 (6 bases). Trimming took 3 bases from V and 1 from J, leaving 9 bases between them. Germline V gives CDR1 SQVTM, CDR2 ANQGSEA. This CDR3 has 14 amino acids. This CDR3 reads CSVDQTGNTGELFF. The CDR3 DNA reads TGCAGCGTTGATCAGACAGGGAACACCGGGGAGCTGTTTTTT.

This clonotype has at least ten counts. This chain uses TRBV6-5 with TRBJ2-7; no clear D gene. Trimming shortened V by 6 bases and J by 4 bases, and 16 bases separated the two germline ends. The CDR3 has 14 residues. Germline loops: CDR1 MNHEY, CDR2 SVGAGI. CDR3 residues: CASSPTRRSYEQYF. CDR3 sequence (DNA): TGTGCCAGCAGCCCTACTCGCAGGTCGTACGAGCAGTACTTC.